This T cell receptor (beta chain) was sequenced during a study of T cells in tuberculosis. As for the study in general: IGRA-negative adolescents, IGRA-positive adolescents with latent tuberculosis and adults with active tuberculosis formed this South African cohort. Within 7 days of starting treatment, or before, PBMC were stored.

Using immunoSEQ multiplex PCR, the repertoire was profiled, and TCRdb retains in-frame clones only, with some absent. The sample records 29,000 or so clones, 90% to 95% being singletons. Broader study findings: Shorter CDR3-alpha in active tuberculosis partly drove smaller distances.

Described time point: new active TB diagnosis, blood taken before or within 7 days of starting treatment. The CDR3 contains 16 residues. The V gene's germline CDR1 is SGHRS and CDR2 YFSETQ. The V and J ends lost 2 bases and 2 bases, in that order; junction bases with no gene match: 6. This clone was detected once. Its antigen is unknown. This receptor was taken from an adult with tuberculosis. The sample consisted of PBMCs, taken at tuberculosis diagnosis. V is TRBV5-1 and J is TRBJ2-2; TRBD1 aligns across 7 bases. Here the CDR3 DNA reads TGCGCCAGCAGCTTCGTTGGGACAGCTAACACCGGGGAGCTGTTTTTT. Translating gives CASSFVGTANTGELFF.